Detailed here is one T cell receptor beta chain. This receptor's antigen is unknown. No quality values exist for individual bases; no much larger clone is one base distant. The immunoSEQ hsTCRB v3.0 assay was used at survey level resolution to sequence the TRB variable region. The target sequencing depth for TRB was roughly 35,000-55,000 T-cell genomes per sample. TRB libraries were pooled and sequenced on an Illumina MiSeq using a v3 150-cycle kit. Processing in the source paper ran as follows. Repertoire analysis ran in R within a reproducible Nextflow workflow covering QC, data transformation and analysis. Custom analyses were implemented in LymphoSeq2, an R package for AIRR-Seq data exploration. After excluding a few samples that yielded fewer than 5000 total TRB sequences, approximately 170 HIV repertoires remained for analysis. Among the roughly 190 retained HIV repertoires, approximately 59 were collected before ART initiation and around 130 after ART initiation. Repertoires were downsampled to 5000 TRB nucleotide sequences, with summary statistics averaged over 100 downsampling iterations. Only TRB sequences with CDR3 regions of at least seven amino acids were retained for analysis. Diversity was measured with a Shannon entropy-derived clonality score and the Gini coefficient. In the repertoire networks, any two of the top 5000 CDR3 amino acid sequences were connected whenever the two sequences differed by an edit distance of one. For TRB CDR3 amino acid sequences, GLIPH2 was used to predict antigen specificity groups and MHC restriction. CDR3 amino acid sequences were matched against VDJdb and McPAS-TCR to flag known CMV, EBV, HIV or tissue antigen associations. Pre-ART, post-ART and control groups were compared with Wilcoxon signed-rank tests and Holm-Bonferroni correction. TCRdb obtained this table from immuneACCESS and retained in-frame rearrangements with V and J assigned. These tables miss some clones; where compared with another copy, unresolved V genes account for less than half of the shortfall, and the remainder is unexplained. The DNA gave D and trimming, while V, J and clone size come from that table. For this sample there are just over 35,000 clones; about 80% appear just once. The leading ten clones occupy about 6.5% of the sample.

The sample belongs to a study of long-term antiretroviral therapy in people with HIV (dated by TCRdb to between 2021 and 2023). Notes on the research overall: The earliest samples were collected roughly a decade before the 2015 WHO recommendation for immediate ART, at a time when ART was usually postponed until CD4 counts fell. This retrospective serial study examined whether starting ART and sustained HIV suppression were associated with changes in the composition and diversity of the TRB repertoire in peripheral blood. A total of 150 to 200 cryopreserved PBMC samples were contributed to the cohort by 30 adults with confirmed HIV infection, with samples collected serially over a mean of roughly six years (range 1-12). Of the roughly 27 participants with HIV, eleven were female. No cross-contamination during QIAcube processing was seen in test extractions of a monoclonal T-cell line run alongside 30 or so polyclonal samples. The study at large found these results: Limited PBMC availability meant only the TCR beta chain was sequenced, without alpha chain pairing. Compared with controls, HIV repertoires had narrower CDR3 length ranges, and the network structure pointed to an antigen-experienced repertoire that shifted only slightly toward naive after ART. The samples span the years 2004 to 2017, and the ART regimens used at that time may not be as effective as current regimens. Because cell numbers in pre-ART samples were limited, unsorted PBMC were profiled instead of sorted CD4+ and CD8+ T cells. A significant increase in TRB diversity was found to be associated with ART initiation, although TRB diversity was observed to remain significantly below that of transplant donor controls even after long-term ART. At every time point, the repertoire was dominated by expanded TRB clones first identified before ART initiation, although this dominance fluctuated and, in many PLHIV, declined after ART. Inferences about post-ART repertoire changes were limited because no data were available on ART adherence, viral resistance or therapy changes.

Inclusion was restricted to participants for whom at least one PBMC sample before ART initiation and at least two post-ART samples were available. All participants with HIV were treated in the United States of America. Before DNA extraction, cryopreserved samples containing about 0.95-10 million PBMC were thawed and washed. At the time of the earliest PBMC sample, participants with HIV were aged between roughly 23 and 60 years. PBMC samples from each participant spanned 1-4 timepoints before ART initiation and 2-8 timepoints after ART initiation, with a median of 7 samples. For every participant, serial HIV viral load, CD4+ T-cell count, ART history and demographic data were obtained. A Qiagen kit on a QIAcube was used to extract genomic DNA from unsorted PBMC, with samples processed in batches of 12. CDR1 is given as MGHRA and CDR2 as YSYEKL, both from the germline V gene. Clipping removes 1 base from V and 2 bases from J, with 5 as the unmatched junction base count. The CDR3 has 16 amino acids, counting the end cysteine and phenylalanine. The entry retains the CDR3 DNA only, 48 bases that are in frame from base 1.

The sample was unsorted PBMCs, taken 0.6 years after starting antiretroviral therapy. Recombination connected TRBV4-1 to TRBJ2-3, with 8 bases in between that match TRBD1. This sequence originates from a man aged 18 to 35 with HIV. The CDR3 protein: CASSQAGGVYTDTQYF. Read as DNA, the sequence is TGCGCCAGCAGCCAAGCAGGGGGCGTTTACACAGATACGCAGTATTTT.